This entry concerns a single T cell receptor (beta chain). V was clipped by 5 bases and J by 6 bases, with 20 bases between them. The CDR3 is 14 residues long. Germline V gene data show CDR1 as DFQATT and CDR2 as SNEGSKA (reference sequence). RNA transcripts gave rise to amplified TCR beta CDR3 regions. With the HTBI primer set, the TCR CDR3 went through a first round of RT-PCR. TCRdb re-called the multiplex PCR reads through MiXCR, storing one row per CDR3 protein. The sample has 650,000 to 800,000 distinct CDR3 sequences, about 45% seen once. Criteria for exclusion of patients were uncontrolled infection, other autoimmune disease, pregnancy or lactation. This entry belongs to a study of T cells in Graves' hyperthyroidism and ophthalmopathy.

The sequenced material came from peripheral blood or thyroid tissue (not recorded which). The rearrangement joins TRBV20-1 to TRBJ2-7; D is perhaps TRBD2 (5 bases). The receptor was isolated from an adult man with Graves' disease, either hyperthyroidism or ophthalmopathy (not recorded which). Here the CDR3 DNA reads TGCAGTGCTCGACTTACAGAGGGTAGGGCCGAGCAGTACTTC. As protein: CSARLTEGRAEQYF.